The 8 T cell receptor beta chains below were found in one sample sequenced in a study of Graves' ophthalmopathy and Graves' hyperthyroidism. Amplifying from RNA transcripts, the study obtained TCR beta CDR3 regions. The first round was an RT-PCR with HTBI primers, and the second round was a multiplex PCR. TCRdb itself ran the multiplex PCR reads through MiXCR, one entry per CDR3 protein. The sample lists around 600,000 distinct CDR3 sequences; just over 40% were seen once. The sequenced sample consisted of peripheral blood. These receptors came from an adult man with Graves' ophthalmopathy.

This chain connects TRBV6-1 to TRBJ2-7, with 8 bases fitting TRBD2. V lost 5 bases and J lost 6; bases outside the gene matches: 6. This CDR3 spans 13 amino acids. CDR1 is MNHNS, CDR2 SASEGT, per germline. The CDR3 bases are TGTGCCAGCAGTTACGGGGGGGGATTCGAGCAGTACTTC. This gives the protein CASSYGGGFEQYF.

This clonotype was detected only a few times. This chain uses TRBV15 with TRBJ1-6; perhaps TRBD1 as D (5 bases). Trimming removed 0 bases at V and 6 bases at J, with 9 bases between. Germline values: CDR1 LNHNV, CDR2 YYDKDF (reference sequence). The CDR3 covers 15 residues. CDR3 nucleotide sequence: TGTGCCACCAGCAGAGATCTACAGGTTAATTCACCCCTCCACTTT. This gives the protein CATSRDLQVNSPLHF.

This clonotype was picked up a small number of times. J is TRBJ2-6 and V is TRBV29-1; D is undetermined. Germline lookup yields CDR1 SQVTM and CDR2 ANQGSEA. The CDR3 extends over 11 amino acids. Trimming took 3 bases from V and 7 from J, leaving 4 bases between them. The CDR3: CSVEAANVLTF. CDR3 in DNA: TGCAGCGTTGAGGCAGCCAACGTCCTGACTTTC.

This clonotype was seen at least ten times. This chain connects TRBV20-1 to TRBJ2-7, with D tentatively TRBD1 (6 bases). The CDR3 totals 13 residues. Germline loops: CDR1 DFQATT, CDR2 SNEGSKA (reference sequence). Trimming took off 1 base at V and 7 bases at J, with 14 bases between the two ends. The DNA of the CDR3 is TGCAGTGCTAGAGGCAGGGGCGGCTGGGAGCAGTACTTC. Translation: CSARGRGGWEQYF.

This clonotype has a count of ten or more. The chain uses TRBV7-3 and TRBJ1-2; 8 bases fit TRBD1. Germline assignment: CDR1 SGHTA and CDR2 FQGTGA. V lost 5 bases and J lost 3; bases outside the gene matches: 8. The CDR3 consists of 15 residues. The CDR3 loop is CASSLTGESDYGYTF. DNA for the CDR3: TGTGCCAGCAGCCTGACAGGGGAAAGCGACTATGGCTACACCTTC.

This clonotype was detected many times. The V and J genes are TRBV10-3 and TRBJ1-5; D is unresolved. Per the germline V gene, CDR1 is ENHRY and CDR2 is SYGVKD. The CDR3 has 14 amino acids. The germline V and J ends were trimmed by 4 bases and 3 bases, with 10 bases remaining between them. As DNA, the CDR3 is TGTGCCATCAGTGTGGACGGCCACAATCAGCCCCAGCATTTT. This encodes CAISVDGHNQPQHF.

The CDR3 spells CASSARSPPMTGELFF. For the CDR3, the DNA is TGTGCCAGCAGTGCTAGAAGCCCGCCTATGACCGGGGAGCTGTTTTTT. The V call is TRBV25-1, the J call TRBJ2-2, with D unclear. Trimming took 4 bases from V and 5 from J, leaving 17 bases between them. The CDR3 contains 16 residues. Germline V gives CDR1 MGHDK, CDR2 SYGVNS.

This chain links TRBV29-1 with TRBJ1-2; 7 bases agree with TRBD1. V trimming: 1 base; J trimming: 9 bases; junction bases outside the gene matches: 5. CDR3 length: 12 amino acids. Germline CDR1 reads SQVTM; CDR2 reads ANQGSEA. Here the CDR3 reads CSVEGVDRRYTF. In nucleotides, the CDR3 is TGCAGCGTTGAAGGCGTGGACAGGCGCTACACCTTC.